The source of this TCR beta chain is a study of T cell changes during pregnancy in multiple sclerosis. This clone was seen only a few times. The V end lost 2 bases, the J end lost 6 bases, and 5 bases lay between the germline ends. The germline V gene encodes CDR1 SNHLY and CDR2 FYNNEI. CDR3 length equals 11 residues. Some clones are missing from TCRdb's copy, which holds only in-frame ones; the method was immunoSEQ multiplex PCR. The repertoire holds approximately 60,000 clones, about nine tenths seen once, with roughly 6.5% in the top ten. This clonotype originated in a female donor in good health, enrolled as a control in a pregnancy study. J is TRBJ2-7 and V is TRBV2; D unclear. The starting material was peripheral blood, obtained in the third trimester of pregnancy. CDR3 region: CASSEPSEQYF. The CDR3 DNA sequence: TGTGCCAGCAGTGAACCTTCCGAGCAGTACTTC.